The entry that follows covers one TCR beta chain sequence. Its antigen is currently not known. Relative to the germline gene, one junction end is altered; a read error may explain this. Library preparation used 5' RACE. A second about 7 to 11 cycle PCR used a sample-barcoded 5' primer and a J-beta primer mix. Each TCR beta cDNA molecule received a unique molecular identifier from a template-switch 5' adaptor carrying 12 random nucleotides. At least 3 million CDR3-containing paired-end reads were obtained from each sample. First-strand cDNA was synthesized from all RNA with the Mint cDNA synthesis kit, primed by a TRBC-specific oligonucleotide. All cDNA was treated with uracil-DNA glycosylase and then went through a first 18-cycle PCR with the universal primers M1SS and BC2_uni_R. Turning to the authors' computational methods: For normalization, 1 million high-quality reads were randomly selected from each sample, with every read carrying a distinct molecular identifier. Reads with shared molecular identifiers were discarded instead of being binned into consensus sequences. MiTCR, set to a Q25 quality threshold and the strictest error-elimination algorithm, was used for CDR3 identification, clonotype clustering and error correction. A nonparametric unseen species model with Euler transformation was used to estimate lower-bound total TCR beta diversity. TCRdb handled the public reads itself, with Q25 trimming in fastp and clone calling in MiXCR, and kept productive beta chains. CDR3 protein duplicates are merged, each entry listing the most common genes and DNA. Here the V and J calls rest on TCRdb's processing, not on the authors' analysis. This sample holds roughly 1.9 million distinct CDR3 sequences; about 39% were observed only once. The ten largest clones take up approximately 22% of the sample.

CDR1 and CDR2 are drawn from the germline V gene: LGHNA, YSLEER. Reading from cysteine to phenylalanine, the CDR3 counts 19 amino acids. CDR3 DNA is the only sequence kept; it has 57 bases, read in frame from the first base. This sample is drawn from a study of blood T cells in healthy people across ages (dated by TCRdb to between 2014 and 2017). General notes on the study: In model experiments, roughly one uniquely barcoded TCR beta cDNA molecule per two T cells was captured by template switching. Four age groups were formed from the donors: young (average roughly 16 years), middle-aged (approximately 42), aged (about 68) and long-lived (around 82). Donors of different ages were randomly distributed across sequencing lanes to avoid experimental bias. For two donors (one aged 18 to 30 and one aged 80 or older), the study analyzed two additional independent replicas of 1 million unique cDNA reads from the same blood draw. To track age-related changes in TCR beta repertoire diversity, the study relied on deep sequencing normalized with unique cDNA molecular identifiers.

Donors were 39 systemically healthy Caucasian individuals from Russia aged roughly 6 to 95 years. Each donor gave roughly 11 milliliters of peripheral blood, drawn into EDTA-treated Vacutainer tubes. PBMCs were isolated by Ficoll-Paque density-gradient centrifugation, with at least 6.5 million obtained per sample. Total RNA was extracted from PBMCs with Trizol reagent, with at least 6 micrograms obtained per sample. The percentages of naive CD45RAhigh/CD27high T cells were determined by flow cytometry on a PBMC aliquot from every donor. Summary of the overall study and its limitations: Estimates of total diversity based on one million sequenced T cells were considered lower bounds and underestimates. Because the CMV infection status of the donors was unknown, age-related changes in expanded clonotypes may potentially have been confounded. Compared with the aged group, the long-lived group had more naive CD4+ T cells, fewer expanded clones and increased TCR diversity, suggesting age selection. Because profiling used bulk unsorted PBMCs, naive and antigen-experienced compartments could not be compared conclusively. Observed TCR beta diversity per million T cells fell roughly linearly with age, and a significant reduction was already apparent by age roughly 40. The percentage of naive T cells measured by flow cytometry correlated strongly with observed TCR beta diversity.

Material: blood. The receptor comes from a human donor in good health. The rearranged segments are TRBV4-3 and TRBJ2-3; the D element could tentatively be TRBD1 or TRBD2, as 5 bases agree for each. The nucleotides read TGCGCCAGCAACCAAGATGAGGGTAACGGGGCGGCTAACACAGATACGCAGTATTTT. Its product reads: CASNQDEGNGAANTDTQYF.